This record concerns one T cell receptor beta chain sequence. TCRdb's copy holds only in-frame clones and misses some; the assay was immunoSEQ multiplex PCR. Of approximately 240,000 clones listed, approximately 83% are singletons. The CDR3 totals 14 residues. Trimming removed 0 bases from V and 5 bases from J, with 12 bases in between. The germline gives CDR1 SGHNT, CDR2 YYREEE (reference sequence). This specimen comes from a study of blood T cell repertoires in COVID-19. The TCR comes from a woman in her 30s who had recovered from COVID-19. Material for sequencing was peripheral blood. The chain carries TRBV5-4 and TRBJ2-7; the D gene is possibly TRBD1 (5 bases). This CDR3 is CASSLVPGRHEQYF. CDR3 DNA sequence: TGTGCCAGCAGCTTGGTCCCAGGGCGGCACGAGCAGTACTTC.